This T cell receptor beta chain comes out of a study of T cell changes during pregnancy in multiple sclerosis. The V segment lost 2 bases and the J segment 2 bases; nucleotides outside the gene matches: 1. The CDR3 contains 15 residues. Germline lookup yields CDR1 SGHDN and CDR2 FVKESK. Clones were sequenced by immunoSEQ multiplex PCR, and TCRdb holds only the in-frame ones, with some missing. The profile shows 55,000 to 65,000 clones, 94% of them singletons. The rearrangement joins TRBV14 to TRBJ2-7; 12 nucleotides match TRBD2. Specimen: CD8+ T cells from peripheral blood mononuclear cells, collected in the third trimester of pregnancy. This clonotype originated in a female donor with multiple sclerosis, enrolled in a pregnancy study. In DNA, the CDR3 is TGTGCCAGCAGCCAACTAGCGGGAGGGACCTACGAGCAGTACTTC. This sequence encodes CASSQLAGGTYEQYF.